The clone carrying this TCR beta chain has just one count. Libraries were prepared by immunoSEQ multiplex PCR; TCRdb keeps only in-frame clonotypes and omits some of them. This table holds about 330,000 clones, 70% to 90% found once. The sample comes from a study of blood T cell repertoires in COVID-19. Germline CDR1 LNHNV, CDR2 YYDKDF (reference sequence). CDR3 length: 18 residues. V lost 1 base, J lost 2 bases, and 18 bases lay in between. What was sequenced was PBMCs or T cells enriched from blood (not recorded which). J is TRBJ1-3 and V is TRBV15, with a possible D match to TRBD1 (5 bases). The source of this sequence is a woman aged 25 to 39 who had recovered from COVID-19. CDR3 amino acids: CATSRGGLGGKTGNTIYF. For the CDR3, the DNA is TGTGCCACCAGCAGAGGAGGGCTCGGGGGGAAAACTGGAAACACCATATATTTT. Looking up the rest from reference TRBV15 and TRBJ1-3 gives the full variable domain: DAMVIQNPRYQVTQFGKPVTLSCSQTLNHNVMYWYQQKSSQAPKLLFHYYDKDFNNEADTPDNFQSRRPNTSFCFLDIRSPGLGDTAMYLCATSRGGLGGKTGNTIYFGEGSWLTVV.